The entry that follows covers one TCR beta chain sequence. The data originate from a study of blood T cell repertoires in COVID-19. The study counted Cohort 3 donors as recovered given two negative PCRs, clearance, or symptom resolution. The CDR3 is 14 amino acids. Trimming at V came to 6 bases and at J to 8 bases, leaving 12 bases not matched to a gene. Per germline, CDR1 SGHVS and CDR2 FNYEAQ. The method was immunoSEQ multiplex PCR; TCRdb's version includes in-frame clones alone and lacks a portion of them. Of approximately 210,000 clones in the sample, 70% to 90% were seen once. The chain is built from TRBV7-6 and TRBJ1-2, with 7 bases fitting TRBD1. This TCR came from a woman between 18 and 30 years old who had recovered from COVID-19. The sample was PBMCs or T cells enriched from blood (not recorded which). DNA of the CDR3: TGTGCCAGCAGTCCTGACAGGGTGAGAGACGGCTACACCTTC. It specifies CASSPDRVRDGYTF.